One sample yielded the 3 T cell receptor beta chains listed below, sequenced in a study of vaccination effects on CD4 cells after COVID-19. Produced via immunoSEQ multiplex PCR; TCRdb's table is partial and in-frame only. The table shows about 59,000 clones, with around 80% occurring only once. ViraFEST used viral peptide pools to expand antigen-specific CD4+ T cells before sequencing. Isolating CD4+ T cells followed about 10 days of culture. Participants completed two doses of the BNT162b2 or mRNA-1273 vaccine. No antigen has been assigned to these receptors. The specimen comprised CD4+ T cells from PBMCs cultured with HCoV-OC43 spike peptides, sampled after COVID-19 vaccination. As to subset: HCoV-OC43 spike overlapping peptide pool stimulation. These receptors were taken from a human donor who received a COVID-19 vaccine.

This chain joins TRBV6-5 and TRBJ1-1; TRBD1 is a possible D gene (5 bases). The ends were cut back, 2 bases at V and 7 bases at J, with 11 bases in the middle. Germline CDR1 is MNHEY and CDR2 is SVGAGI. This CDR3 spans 13 amino acids. The CDR3 sequence: CASSYGDGGEAFF. The CDR3 nucleotides are TGTGCCAGCAGTTACGGGGACGGCGGTGAAGCTTTCTTT.

V and J are TRBV11-1 and TRBJ2-5, with 8 bases lining up with TRBD2. J gave up 1 base and V 7 bases, and 5 bases lay outside the gene matches. This CDR3 has 14 amino acids. In germline, CDR1 is SGHAT, CDR2 FQDESV (reference sequence). The CDR3 reads CASTPGGSQETQYF. The CDR3 bases are TGTGCCAGCACCCCGGGAGGGTCCCAAGAGACCCAGTACTTC.

This clone was observed once. The chain carries TRBV20-1 and TRBJ2-5; TRBD1 or TRBD2 may be the D gene (5 bases each). Looked up from germline, CDR1 is DFQATT and CDR2 is SNEGSKA (reference sequence). The CDR3 is 11 residues long. V was shortened by 7 bases and J by 2 bases, with 8 bases between the two germline ends. In nucleotides, the CDR3 is TGCAGTGTGGGGGTACAAGAGACCCAGTACTTC. Translated, it gives CSVGVQETQYF.